This T cell receptor beta chain originates from a study of blood T cell repertoires in COVID-19. Background on the study: Sites in the United States, Italy and Spain provided acute and convalescent COVID-19 samples.

This clone has just one count. The data were produced by immunoSEQ multiplex PCR, yet TCRdb's version contains in-frame clones alone and is incomplete. The sample shows about 200,000 clones, 85% to 90% of them seen only once. Germline V gene lookup returns CDR1 SGHRS and CDR2 YFSETQ. This CDR3 has 17 residues. Trimming at V came to 4 bases and at J to 0 bases, leaving 7 bases not matched to a gene. The sequence derives from a woman in her seventies with acute or convalescent COVID-19. Specimen: peripheral blood. The V call is TRBV5-1, the J call TRBJ2-3; 11 nucleotides line up with TRBD2. CDR3 nucleotides: TGCGCCAGCAGCGATTCTCTAGCGGGGGGTAGCACAGATACGCAGTATTTT. This codes for CASSDSLAGGSTDTQYF.